This T cell receptor beta chain emerged from a study of graft-versus-host responses after intestinal transplantation. As for the study in general: Those transplanted obtained multivisceral, liver-intestinal, or isolated intestinal grafts. After anti-thymocyte globulin induction, recipients took tacrolimus and steroids for approximately three years. Study-wide results and caveats: GvH clones were identified in recipient marrow, with some first appearing in ileum or blood. Allografts from individuals with graft-donor T cell macrochimerism displayed high graft-versus-host to host-versus-graft clonal ratios.

In regard to this clone: Its antigen is unknown.

Germline CDR1 KGHSH, CDR2 LQKENI. Trimming removed 3 bases at V and 4 bases at J, with 9 bases between. The length of the CDR3 is 13 residues. Profiled with immunoSEQ multiplex PCR; TCRdb holds only in-frame clones, not every one. Among over 45,000 clones listed, approximately 92% were seen once. This sequence was found in a human patient who received an intestinal transplant, so some T cells may come from the graft donor. Sequenced here: PBMCs, sampled about 790 days after a first intestinal transplant, on the day of a second. V usage is TRBV18 and J usage is TRBJ2-5; no clear D gene. As DNA, the CDR3 is TGTGCCAGCTCACCGAGGAGAGGAGAGACCCAGTACTTC. Translation: CASSPRRGETQYF.